The entry below gives a single T cell receptor (beta chain) sequence along with its context. This clonotype is medium-sized (0.01 to 0.1%) in its sample. The target of this receptor is not known. The input lacks base qualities; no much larger clone sits a single base away. This specimen comes from a study of T and B cells in COVID-19 patients (dated by TCRdb to about 2020). As for the study more broadly: Using TRB and IGH repertoire sequencing of peripheral blood, the study characterized adaptive immunity in COVID-19 patients who had active infection or had recovered. A recovered cohort was made up of 19 patients contributing approximately 21 samples, mostly after mild to moderate COVID-19 managed as outpatients. Patients in the recovered cohort had a median age of around 34 years, compared with over 60 years for patients in the active-infection cohort. Of the 20 to 25 patients in the active-infection cohort, over 10 were critically ill and needed mechanical ventilation or ECMO. Of the 20 patients in the active-infection cohort, approximately 18 had comorbidities associated with unfavorable COVID-19 outcome. Over 7.5 million TCR sequences were analysed from a TCR and BCR sequence repository that comprised a few dozen patients and 65 to 75 time points. A couple of patients belonged to both the recovered and active cohorts because samples were available from active disease and after recovery. An age-matched reference group of 30 to 40 healthy donors negative for COVID-19 antibodies served as the comparison for repertoire analyses. As many as 9 follow-up blood samples were taken per patient, and some of the samples covered different disease stages within the same individual.

Genomic DNA extracted from blood, in amounts of 250-500 ng, served as the starting material for amplifying TRB repertoires. Here is what the overall study found, with its caveats: In active COVID-19, TRB repertoires were highly clonal, while at recovery, diversity and richness increased above the levels seen in healthy donors. Strongly skewed TRBV/TRBJ gene usage was reported in patients with COVID-19. The recovered cohort had roughly 2,300 exclusive TCR clusters, including under 40 low-pGen clusters. Blood samples obtained from mildly ill patients during symptoms, as well as early samples obtained from severe cases, were available only in scarce numbers. The cohort was considered too small to assess HLA contributions to COVID-19 susceptibility or severity. Specific T cell subsets (CD4+/Treg/CD8+) and sorted SARS-CoV-2-responsive or tetramer+ T cells had not yet been sequenced, with those experiments still ongoing. The reported TCR clusters were said to need prospective validation before any clinical use.

Instrument used: Illumina MiSeq. Multiplex PCR with BIOMED2 TRB-A/B primer pools was used to amplify the TRB rearrangements. Illumina-compatible adapters and 7-nucleotide sample barcodes were added to the amplicons in two consecutive PCRs. Phusion HS II polymerase was used for all library PCRs. The amplicons were purified from gel with the NucleoSpin Gel and PCR Clean-up kit, measured on Qubit, and then pooled at 4 to 5 nM. The quality of the amplicon pool was checked on an Agilent 2100 Bioanalyzer prior to Illumina next-generation sequencing. In the original analysis: Annotation of TRB rearrangements was done in MiXCR 3.0.8 with the default MiXCR reference library. Non-productive reads and sequences with fewer than 2 reads were excluded, and each unique CDR3 nucleotide sequence counted as one clone. Clonality, diversity, richness and V-J gene usage were computed in R 3.5.1. GLIPH2 was used to cluster TCRs by CDR3 similarity, and OLGA was used to calculate generation probabilities. GLIPH2 clusters were kept only when the clusters contained at least four unique TCR clonotypes present in at least three individuals. The raw public reads went through TCRdb reprocessing: fastp at Q25, MiXCR clone calling, in-frame beta chains kept. Rows merge per CDR3 protein into single entries with the most common DNA and genes. For this entry, the V and J calls and clone size follow TCRdb and not the study's own pipeline. The sample table contains about 3,300 distinct CDR3 sequences; only one count was recorded for 21% of them. 15% to 20% of the sample goes to the ten largest clones.

The receptor comes from a human donor with active COVID-19. The sample was blood.

The nucleotide sequence reads TGTGCCAGCCAGACAGGGGTAGGCGAGCAGTACTTC. The translation is CASQTGVGEQYF. The chain is made from TRBV27 and TRBJ2-7; 8 middle bases align to TRBD1. Inclusive of the bounding cysteine and phenylalanine, the CDR3 is 12 residues long. The sequence is cut down to CDR3 DNA, 36 bases in frame from base 1. Ends trimmed: V by 8 bases, J by 6 bases; bases unmatched to a gene: 6. CDR1 and CDR2 are read off the germline V gene (reference sequence) as MNHEY and SMNVEV.